What follows are 25 T cell receptor beta chains derived from one specimen sequenced in a study of blood T cell repertoires in COVID-19. The protocol was immunoSEQ multiplex PCR, while the TCRdb copy is restricted to in-frame clones and leaves out a portion. The data show tens of thousands of clones, approximately 85% seen once. Sequenced material: peripheral blood. The receptors here all came from a man aged 70-80 years with acute or convalescent COVID-19.

The chain employs TRBV28 and TRBJ1-2; the match to TRBD1 covers 7 bases. V trimming: 2 bases; J trimming: 4 bases; junction bases outside the gene matches: 4. The germline V gene encodes CDR1 MDHEN and CDR2 SYDVKM. The CDR3 has 14 amino acids. The DNA of the CDR3 is TGTGCCAGCAGTTTAACAGGGGCGGGCTATGGCTACACCTTC. Amino acid sequence: CASSLTGAGYGYTF.

This rearrangement joins TRBV5-1 to TRBJ2-3, with D possibly matching TRBD1 (6 bases). V gave up 4 bases and J gave up 0 bases, with 15 bases separating them. The germline V gene has CDR1 SGHRS and CDR2 YFSETQ. There are 16 residues in the CDR3. The CDR3 spells CASSATTGPSTDTQYF. CDR3 DNA sequence: TGCGCCAGCAGCGCCACGACAGGACCTAGCACAGATACGCAGTATTTT.

The chain recombines TRBV3-1 (or the pseudogene TRBV3-2) with TRBJ1-5; weak D call: TRBD1 (5 bases). This CDR3 spans 15 amino acids. Trimming took 0 bases from V and 3 from J, leaving 9 bases between them. CDR1 is LGHDT and CDR2 is YNNKEL in the germline V gene (reference sequence). The CDR3 loop reads CASSQDTGPNQPQHF. CDR3 nucleotides: TGTGCCAGCAGCCAAGATACAGGCCCCAATCAGCCCCAGCATTTT.

This clone was counted a few times. The genes are TRBV7-9 and TRBJ2-1; D might be TRBD2 (6 bases). This CDR3 spans 14 amino acids. V was pared by 1 base and J by 10 bases, with 14 bases between. Germline V gives CDR1 SEHNR, CDR2 FQNEAQ (reference sequence). CDR3 DNA sequence: TGTGCCAGCAGCTTAGAGCGGGCCCGAGGGGAGCAGTTCTTC. Translation gives CASSLERARGEQFF.

The chain joins TRBV19 to TRBJ1-1; the match to TRBD1 covers 8 bases. V shed 3 bases, J shed 1 base, and the junction held 4 bases outside the gene matches. This CDR3 has 15 amino acids. Germline V gene data show CDR1 as LNHDA and CDR2 as SQIVND (reference sequence). DNA of the CDR3: TGTGCCAGTAGTATTGAGGACAGGGCGAACACTGAAGCTTTCTTT. Its translation is CASSIEDRANTEAFF.

The genes are TRBV6-4 and TRBJ1-1, with D possibly being TRBD1 (6 bases). The germline CDR1 and CDR2 sequences are MRHNA and SNTAGT. The CDR3 is made up of 13 amino acids. Trimming cost V 5 bases and J 2 bases, with 9 bases left between them. The CDR3 loop reads CASSLDRNTEAFF. CDR3 coding DNA: TGTGCCAGCAGTCTGGACAGAAACACTGAAGCTTTCTTT.

The chain has TRBV7-9 and TRBJ1-2, with TRBD1 as a possible D gene (5 bases). The V end lost 5 bases, the J end lost 0 bases, and 10 bases lay between the germline ends. There are 14 residues in the CDR3. Germline CDR1 and CDR2: SEHNR and FQNEAQ (reference sequence). CDR3 protein: CASSPGWANYGYTF. Written as DNA, the CDR3 is TGTGCCAGCAGCCCAGGGTGGGCTAACTATGGCTACACCTTC.

In this sample, this clone turned up a few times. This sequence joins TRBV7-3 and TRBJ1-1, with D uncertain. The V end was cut by 1 base, the J end by 9 bases, with 12 bases between. The CDR3 contains 13 residues. Germline V gives CDR1 SGHTA, CDR2 FQGTGA. The DNA for the CDR3 is TGTGCCAGCAGCTTAAATGGGCAAAATAAAGCTTTCTTT. It codes for CASSLNGQNKAFF.

The V gene is TRBV18, the J gene TRBJ2-4; perhaps TRBD1 as D (6 bases). The CDR3 loop spans 20 amino acids. CDR1 and CDR2 (germline): KGHSH, LQKENI. V gave up 0 bases and J gave up 0 bases, with 21 bases separating them. Here the CDR3 reads CASSPPNSQMRGRAKNIQYF. The DNA for the CDR3 is TGTGCCAGCTCACCACCGAATTCCCAAATGAGGGGGAGAGCCAAAAACATTCAGTACTTC.

The chain recombines TRBV5-4 with TRBJ2-5; D might be TRBD2 (7 bases). The CDR3 runs to 14 residues. Germline CDR1 and CDR2: SGHNT and YYREEE (reference sequence). Trimming left V 4 bases short and J 5 bases short, with 15 bases between. The CDR3 is CASSLPGGRETQYF. The CDR3, as DNA: TGTGCCAGCAGCCTCCCGGGGGGCCGGGAGACCCAGTACTTC. The whole variable domain, remainder taken from reference TRBV5-4 and TRBJ2-5, is ETGVTQSPTHLIKTRGQQVTLRCSSQSGHNTVSWYQQALGQGPQFIFQYYREEENGRGNFPPRFSGLQFPNYSSELNVNALELDDSALYLCASSLPGGRETQYFGPGTRLLVL.

This chain uses TRBV29-1 with TRBJ2-7; possibly TRBD1 for D (7 bases). Deletions cut 6 bases from V and 1 base from J, with 13 bases between. Germline V gene lookup returns CDR1 SQVTM and CDR2 ANQGSEA. The CDR3 is 13 residues long. CDR3 region: CSVTTGRSYEQYF. The CDR3 DNA is TGCAGCGTGACGACAGGGAGGTCCTACGAGCAGTACTTC.

This rearrangement joins TRBV27 to TRBJ1-6; D unresolved. V was shortened by 3 bases and J by 0 bases, with 15 bases between the two germline ends. The germline CDR1 and CDR2 sequences are MNHEY and SMNVEV (reference sequence). The CDR3 contains 18 residues. CDR3 region: CASSFDKNLSSYNSPLHF. Here the CDR3 DNA reads TGTGCCAGCAGTTTTGACAAAAACCTGAGCTCCTATAATTCACCCCTCCACTTT.

The chain carries TRBV11-3 and TRBJ2-7, with 8 positions matching TRBD2. Germline-derived CDR1 and CDR2 are SGHNT and YENEEA. The V gene end was trimmed by 6 bases and the J gene end by 4 bases; junction bases not matched to a gene: 11. CDR3 length equals 15 residues. CDR3 DNA sequence: TGTGCCAGCAGTGAAACCGGGACTAGAGGGTACGAGCAGTACTTC. The encoded protein is CASSETGTRGYEQYF.

In its sample, this clone was seen once. The DNA for the CDR3 is TGTGCCAGCAGCCAATCTCTAGCGGGTGGCCCCTACGAGCAGTACTTC. As protein: CASSQSLAGGPYEQYF. The V gene is TRBV3-1 (or the pseudogene TRBV3-2), the J gene TRBJ2-7; TRBD2 aligns across 8 bases. Germline loops: CDR1 LGHDT, CDR2 YNNKEL (reference sequence). The CDR3 spans 16 residues. V lost 2 bases and J lost 2; bases outside the gene matches: 8.

This chain links TRBV19 with TRBJ1-6; no clear D. The CDR3 has 14 amino acids. Germline-derived CDR1 and CDR2 are LNHDA and SQIVND (reference sequence). The V end was cut by 5 bases, the J end by 7 bases, with 12 bases between. CDR3 coding DNA: TGTGCCAGTAGTTCCAAAGGAGGCAATTCACCCCTCCACTTT. Translation: CASSSKGGNSPLHF.

The J gene is TRBJ2-7, the V gene TRBV7-2, with 10 bases lining up with TRBD2. The V and J ends lost 5 bases and 2 bases, in that order; junction bases with no gene match: 6. The CDR3 covers 15 residues. CDR1 is SGHTA, CDR2 FQGNSA, per germline. The CDR3 is CASSHRTSGPYEQYF. The CDR3, as DNA: TGTGCCAGCAGCCACCGGACTAGCGGACCCTACGAGCAGTACTTC. The variable domain in full, with the rest retrieved from reference TRBV7-2 and TRBJ2-7, is GAGVSQSPSNKVTEKGKDVELRCDPISGHTALYWYRQSLGQGLEFLIYFQGNSAPDKSGLPSDRFSAERTGGSVSTLTIQRTQQEDSAVYLCASSHRTSGPYEQYFGPGTRLTVT.

In this sample, this clone turned up a few times. The genes are TRBV27 and TRBJ2-7; tentatively, D is TRBD2 (6 bases). The V gene's germline CDR1 is MNHEY and CDR2 SMNVEV (reference sequence). The CDR3 consists of 12 residues. V was shortened by 8 bases and J by 4 bases, with 12 bases between the two germline ends. This chain's CDR3 is CASGLPPYEQYF. The CDR3, as DNA: TGTGCCAGCGGACTACCTCCTTACGAGCAGTACTTC.

The rearrangement links TRBV5-1 to TRBJ2-1, with 7 bases identical to TRBD1. This CDR3 has 16 residues. V lost 4 bases to trimming and J lost 0 bases; unmatched junction nucleotides: 7. From germline, CDR1 is SGHRS and CDR2 YFSETQ. The CDR3 spells CASSAARGSSYNEQFF. The CDR3, as DNA: TGCGCCAGCAGCGCAGCCAGGGGGAGCTCCTACAATGAGCAGTTCTTC. Complete variable domain (other parts from reference TRBV5-1 and TRBJ2-1): KAGVTQTPRYLIKTRGQQVTLSCSPISGHRSVSWYQQTPGQGLQFLFEYFSETQRNKGNFPGRFSGRQFSNSRSEMNVSTLELGDSALYLCASSAARGSSYNEQFFGPGTRLTVL.

The chain couples TRBV7-3 to TRBJ1-1; D call uncertain. V dropped 5 bases and J dropped 4 bases, with 11 bases sitting between them. Germline assignment: CDR1 SGHTA and CDR2 FQGTGA. There are 13 residues in the CDR3. The CDR3 spells CASSHGLFTEAFF. The CDR3 DNA reads as TGTGCCAGCAGCCACGGACTGTTCACTGAAGCTTTCTTT. Full variable domain (remainder filled in from reference TRBV7-3 and TRBJ1-1): GAGVSQTPSNKVTEKGKYVELRCDPISGHTALYWYRQSLGQGPEFLIYFQGTGAADDSGLPNDRFFAVRPEGSVSTLKIQRTERGDSAVYLCASSHGLFTEAFFGQGTRLTVV.

This clone was recorded once. The chain links TRBV5-1 to TRBJ2-3, with 9 bases identical to TRBD2. The CDR3 has 15 amino acids. Germline V lookup: CDR1 SGHRS, CDR2 YFSETQ. The V and J ends lost 4 bases and 5 bases, in that order; junction bases with no gene match: 8. The CDR3 is CASSLGSSGIDTQYF. CDR3 DNA sequence: TGCGCCAGCAGCCTCGGGTCTAGCGGGATAGATACGCAGTATTTT.

The rearrangement links TRBV19 to TRBJ1-1; D is possibly TRBD1 (5 bases). Germline V gene sequence: CDR1 LNHDA, CDR2 SQIVND (reference sequence). V dropped 2 bases and J dropped 10 bases, with 14 bases sitting between them. CDR3 length equals 13 residues. The CDR3 nucleotides read TGTGCCAGTAGTATACAAGGCGGACAACTAGCTTTCTTT. It yields the protein CASSIQGGQLAFF.

The table lists this clone with a count of one. The J gene is TRBJ1-1, the V gene TRBV6-2 or TRBV6-3; 7 nucleotides line up with TRBD1. This CDR3 spans 14 amino acids. J gave up 2 bases and V 4 bases, and 4 bases lay outside the gene matches. Germline V CDR1 and CDR2: MNHEY, SVGEGT. The CDR3 nucleotides are TGTGCCAGCAGTTCGGACAGGCGTAACACTGAAGCTTTCTTT. Its protein product is CASSSDRRNTEAFF.

The chain uses TRBV11-2 and TRBJ2-7; D gene unclear. Trimming left V 4 bases short and J 5 bases short, with 6 bases between. Germline CDR1 reads SGHAT; CDR2 reads FQNNGV. The CDR3 totals 11 residues. The DNA of the CDR3 is TGTGCCAGCAGCTCTAGAGACGAGCAGTACTTC. Translating it yields CASSSRDEQYF.

V and J are TRBV12-3 or TRBV12-4 and TRBJ2-7; possibly TRBD2 for D (7 bases). CDR3 length equals 13 residues. The ends were cut back, 5 bases at V and 1 base at J, with 9 bases in the middle. CDR3 loop: CASSRGASYEQYF. DNA for the CDR3: TGTGCCAGCAGTCGGGGGGCGTCCTACGAGCAGTACTTC.

For this clone: The junction departs from the called germline gene at one end, perhaps through a read error. This chain connects TRBV6-1 to TRBJ2-7; a weak D match, TRBD2 (6 bases). Looked up from germline, CDR1 is MNHNS and CDR2 is SASEGT. The CDR3 has 15 residues. This CDR3 is CASREGLASRYEQYF. In nucleotides, the CDR3 is TGTGCCAGCAGAGAAGGTCTAGCGAGTCGCTACGAGCAGTACTTC.